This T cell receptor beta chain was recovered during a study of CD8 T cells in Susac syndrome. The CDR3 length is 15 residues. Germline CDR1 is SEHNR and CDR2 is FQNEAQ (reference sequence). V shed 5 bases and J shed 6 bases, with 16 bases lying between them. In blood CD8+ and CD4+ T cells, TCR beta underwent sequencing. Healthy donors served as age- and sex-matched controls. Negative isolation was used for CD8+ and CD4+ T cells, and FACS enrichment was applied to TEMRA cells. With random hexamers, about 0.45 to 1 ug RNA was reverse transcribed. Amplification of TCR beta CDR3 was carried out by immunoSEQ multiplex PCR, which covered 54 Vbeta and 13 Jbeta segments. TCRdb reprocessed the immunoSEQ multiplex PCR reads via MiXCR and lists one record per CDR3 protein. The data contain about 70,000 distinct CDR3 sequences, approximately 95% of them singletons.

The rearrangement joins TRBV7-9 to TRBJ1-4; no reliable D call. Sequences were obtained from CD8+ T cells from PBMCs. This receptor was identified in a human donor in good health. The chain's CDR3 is CASSTGPHGDEKLFF. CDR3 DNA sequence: TGTGCCAGCAGCACCGGGCCCCACGGCGATGAAAAACTGTTTTTT. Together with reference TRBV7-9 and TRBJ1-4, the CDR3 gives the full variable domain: DTGVSQNPRHKITKRGQNVTFRCDPISEHNRLYWYRQTLGQGPEFLTYFQNEAQLEKSRLLSDRFSAERPKGSFSTLEIQRTEQGDSAMYLCASSTGPHGDEKLFFGSGTQLSVL.